This T cell receptor beta chain was found in a study of cytomegalovirus exposure and HLA in healthy donors. Notes on the study in general: There was a cluster of highly shared sequence variants that was likely a sequencing artifact.

PCR was performed using 60 Vbeta and 13 Jbeta primers. The assay was immunoSEQ multiplex PCR, and TCRdb's table has in-frame clones only and misses some. The data show 100,000 to 150,000 clones, approximately 77% seen once. With regard to this clone: Its antigen is still unknown.

Per germline, CDR1 SGDLS and CDR2 YYNGEE. The CDR3 sequence is 16 residues long. V lost 3 bases to trimming and J lost 11 bases, with 21 bases between them. The chain couples TRBV9 to TRBJ1-6, with a weak D call TRBD1 (6 bases). The clonotype comes from a man aged 45-65 years in good health and CMV-seropositive. Sequenced: PBMCs. CDR3 in amino acids: CASSDQRGAGWTPLHF. In nucleotides, the CDR3 is TGTGCCAGCAGCGACCAGCGGGGGGCAGGGTGGACACCCCTCCACTTT.